This T cell receptor (beta chain) was identified in a study of CD8+CD57+ T cells in acquired aplastic anemia. The wider study: The mean DNA yield obtained from sorted CD4+ and CD8+ cells came to 3 to 4 ug. In CD4+ cells, healthy donors produced an average of approximately 10 million reads. General study points: Between the patient and control groups, CD8+ Simpson's diversity did not differ significantly.

CDR1 and CDR2 (germline): SGHRS, YFSETQ. The CDR3 length is 15 residues. As for this clonotype: Its antigen is as yet unknown. The junction departs from germline at one end; a sequencing error may be responsible.

The TCR beta profiling, which covered VDJ combination and CDR3 sequence, was carried out using genomic DNA as the template. One entry per CDR3 protein, called by TCRdb with MiXCR from the reads. The sample includes just over 400,000 distinct CDR3 sequences, just under 70% of them seen just once. Sequencing was done on a sample of sorted CD4+, CD8+, or CD8+CD57+ T cells (not recorded which) from PBMCs. The TCR was taken from a human donor in good health, serving as a control. The rearrangement joins TRBV5-1 to TRBJ1-3; D remains unclear. The CDR3 region is CASRLSIAYGNTIYF. DNA of the CDR3: TGTGCCAGCAGGCTCTCGATAGCGTATGGAAACACCATATATTTT.